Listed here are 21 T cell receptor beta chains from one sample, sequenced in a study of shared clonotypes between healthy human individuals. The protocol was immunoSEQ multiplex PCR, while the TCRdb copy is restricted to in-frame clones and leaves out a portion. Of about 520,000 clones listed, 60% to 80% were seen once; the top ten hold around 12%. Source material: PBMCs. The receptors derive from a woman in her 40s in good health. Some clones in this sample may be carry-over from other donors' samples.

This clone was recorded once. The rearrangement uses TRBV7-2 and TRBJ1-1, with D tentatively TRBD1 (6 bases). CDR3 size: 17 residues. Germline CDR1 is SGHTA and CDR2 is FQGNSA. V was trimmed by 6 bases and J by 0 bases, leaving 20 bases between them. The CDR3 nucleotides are TGTGCCAGCAGATTCCTACGACAGGACCCCATGAACACTGAAGCTTTCTTT. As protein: CASRFLRQDPMNTEAFF.

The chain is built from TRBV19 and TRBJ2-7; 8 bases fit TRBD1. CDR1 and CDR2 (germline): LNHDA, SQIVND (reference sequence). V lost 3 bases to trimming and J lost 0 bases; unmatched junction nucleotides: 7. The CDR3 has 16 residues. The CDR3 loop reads CASSITPGQASYEQYF. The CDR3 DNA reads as TGTGCCAGTAGTATCACACCGGGACAGGCCTCCTACGAGCAGTACTTC.

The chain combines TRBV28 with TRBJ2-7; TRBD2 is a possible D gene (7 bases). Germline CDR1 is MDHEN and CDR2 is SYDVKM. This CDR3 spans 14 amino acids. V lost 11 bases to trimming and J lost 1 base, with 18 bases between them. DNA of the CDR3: TGTGCCGCTGAGGGGGAGGGGCTTTCCTACGAGCAGTACTTC. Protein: CAAEGEGLSYEQYF.

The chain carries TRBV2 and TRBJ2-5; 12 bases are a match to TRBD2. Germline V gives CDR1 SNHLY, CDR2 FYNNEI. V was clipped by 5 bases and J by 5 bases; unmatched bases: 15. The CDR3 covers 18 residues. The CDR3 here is CASSSPMTSGSTLETQYF. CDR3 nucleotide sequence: TGTGCCAGCAGTAGCCCTATGACTAGCGGGAGCACACTGGAGACCCAGTACTTC.

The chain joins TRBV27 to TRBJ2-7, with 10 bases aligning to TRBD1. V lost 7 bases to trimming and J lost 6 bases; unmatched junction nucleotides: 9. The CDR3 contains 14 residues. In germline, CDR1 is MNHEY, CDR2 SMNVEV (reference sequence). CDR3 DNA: TGTGCCAGCACTCAGACAGGGGGCAAGGGCGAGCAGTACTTC. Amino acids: CASTQTGGKGEQYF.

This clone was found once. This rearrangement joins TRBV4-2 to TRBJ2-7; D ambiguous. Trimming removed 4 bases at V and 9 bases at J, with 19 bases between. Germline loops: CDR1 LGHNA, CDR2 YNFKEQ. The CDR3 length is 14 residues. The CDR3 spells CASSPEPNYDGQYF. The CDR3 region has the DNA TGTGCCAGCAGCCCCGAGCCGAACTACGACGGGCAGTACTTC.

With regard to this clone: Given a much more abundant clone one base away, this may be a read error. The CDR3 DNA reads as TGTGCCAGCGCCGGGGGCTTTGAAGCTTTCTTT. Translated: CASAGGFEAFF. The V call is TRBV28, the J call TRBJ1-1; D is possibly TRBD1 (6 bases). The germline gives CDR1 MDHEN, CDR2 SYDVKM. Trimming removed 8 bases at V and 7 bases at J, with 11 bases between. The CDR3 spans 11 residues.

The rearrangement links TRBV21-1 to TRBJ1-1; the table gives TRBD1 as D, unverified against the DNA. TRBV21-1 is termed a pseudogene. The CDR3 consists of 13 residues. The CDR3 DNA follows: TGTGCCAGCAGCAAAGACAGGAACACTGAAGCTTTCTTT. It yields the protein CASSKDRNTEAFF.

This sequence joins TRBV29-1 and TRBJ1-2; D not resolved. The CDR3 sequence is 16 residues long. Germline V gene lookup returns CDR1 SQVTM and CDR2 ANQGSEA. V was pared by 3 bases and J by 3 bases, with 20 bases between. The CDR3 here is CSVDSVGELTDYGYTF. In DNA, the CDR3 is TGCAGCGTTGACTCAGTAGGCGAGCTCACGGACTATGGCTACACCTTC.

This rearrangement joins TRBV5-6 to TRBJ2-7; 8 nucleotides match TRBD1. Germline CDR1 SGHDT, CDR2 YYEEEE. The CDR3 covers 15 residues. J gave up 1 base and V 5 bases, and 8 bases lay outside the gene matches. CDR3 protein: CASRMDRAGSYEQYF. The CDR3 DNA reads TGTGCCAGCAGGATGGACAGGGCGGGATCCTACGAGCAGTACTTC.

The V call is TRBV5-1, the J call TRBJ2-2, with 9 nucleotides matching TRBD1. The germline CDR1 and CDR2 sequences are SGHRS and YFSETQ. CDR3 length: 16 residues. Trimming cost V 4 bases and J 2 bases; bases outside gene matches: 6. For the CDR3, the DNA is TGCGCCAGCAGCCCCACAGGGGGCGCAAACACCGGGGAGCTGTTTTTT. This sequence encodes CASSPTGGANTGELFF.

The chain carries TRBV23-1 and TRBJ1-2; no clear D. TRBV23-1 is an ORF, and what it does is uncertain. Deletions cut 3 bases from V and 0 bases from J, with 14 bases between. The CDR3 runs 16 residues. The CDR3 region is CASSQGNVLTNYGYTF. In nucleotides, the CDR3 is TGCGCCAGCAGTCAGGGCAACGTGCTTACTAACTATGGCTACACCTTC.

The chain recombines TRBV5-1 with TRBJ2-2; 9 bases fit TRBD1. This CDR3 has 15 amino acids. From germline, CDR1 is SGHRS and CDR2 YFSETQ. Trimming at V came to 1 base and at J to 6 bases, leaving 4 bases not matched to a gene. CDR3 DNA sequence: TGCGCCAGCAGCTTGTGGGACAGGGTCGCCGGGGAGCTGTTTTTT. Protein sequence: CASSLWDRVAGELFF.

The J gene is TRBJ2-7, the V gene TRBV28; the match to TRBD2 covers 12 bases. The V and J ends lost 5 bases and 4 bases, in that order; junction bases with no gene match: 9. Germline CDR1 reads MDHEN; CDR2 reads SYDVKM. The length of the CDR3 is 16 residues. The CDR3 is CASSPTSGGPIYEQYF. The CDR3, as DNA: TGTGCCAGCAGTCCGACTAGCGGGGGTCCTATTTACGAGCAGTACTTC.

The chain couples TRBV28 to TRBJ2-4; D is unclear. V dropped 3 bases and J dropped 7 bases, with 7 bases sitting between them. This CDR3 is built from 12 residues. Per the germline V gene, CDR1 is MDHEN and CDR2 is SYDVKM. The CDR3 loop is CASSFVGNIQYF. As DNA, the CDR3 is TGTGCCAGCAGTTTCGTTGGCAACATTCAGTACTTC.

The CDR3 DNA reads as TGTGCCAGCAGTTATTCTTGGGGCTACGAGCAGTACTTC. This gives the protein CASSYSWGYEQYF. The gene calls are TRBV6-6 and TRBJ2-7; D not resolved. From germline, CDR1 is MNHNY and CDR2 SVGAGI (reference sequence). V shed 3 bases and J shed 3 bases, with 9 bases lying between them. This CDR3 comprises 13 residues.

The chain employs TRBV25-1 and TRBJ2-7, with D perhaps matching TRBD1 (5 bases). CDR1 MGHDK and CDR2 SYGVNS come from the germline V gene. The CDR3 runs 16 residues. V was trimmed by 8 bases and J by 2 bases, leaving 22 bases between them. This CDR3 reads CASPPERGPGPYEQYF. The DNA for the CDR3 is TGTGCCAGCCCCCCGGAAAGGGGCCCCGGGCCCTACGAGCAGTACTTC.

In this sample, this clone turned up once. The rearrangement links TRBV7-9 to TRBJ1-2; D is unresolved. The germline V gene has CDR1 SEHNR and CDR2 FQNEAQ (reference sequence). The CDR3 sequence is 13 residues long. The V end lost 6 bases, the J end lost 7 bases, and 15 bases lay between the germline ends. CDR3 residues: CASRDWQAGGYTF. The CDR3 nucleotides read TGTGCCAGCAGAGATTGGCAGGCGGGTGGCTACACCTTC.

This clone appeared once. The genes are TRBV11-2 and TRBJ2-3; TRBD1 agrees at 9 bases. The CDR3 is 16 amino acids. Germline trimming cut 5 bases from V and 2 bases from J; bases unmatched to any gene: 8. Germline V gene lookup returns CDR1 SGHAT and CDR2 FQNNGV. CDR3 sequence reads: CASSVGTGSFTDTQYF. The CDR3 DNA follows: TGTGCCAGCAGCGTAGGGACAGGGTCCTTCACAGATACGCAGTATTTT.

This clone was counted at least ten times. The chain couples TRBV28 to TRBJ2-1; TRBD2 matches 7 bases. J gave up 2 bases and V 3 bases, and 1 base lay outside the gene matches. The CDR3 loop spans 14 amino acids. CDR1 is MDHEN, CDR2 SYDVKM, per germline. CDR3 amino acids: CASSFREAYNEQFF. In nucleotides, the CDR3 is TGTGCCAGCAGTTTCCGGGAGGCCTACAATGAGCAGTTCTTC. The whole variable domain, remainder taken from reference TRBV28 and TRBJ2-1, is DVKVTQSSRYLVKRTGEKVFLECVQDMDHENMFWYRQDPGLGLRLIYFSYDVKMKEKGDIPEGYSVSREKKERFSLILESASTNQTSMYLCASSFREAYNEQFFGPGTRLTVL.

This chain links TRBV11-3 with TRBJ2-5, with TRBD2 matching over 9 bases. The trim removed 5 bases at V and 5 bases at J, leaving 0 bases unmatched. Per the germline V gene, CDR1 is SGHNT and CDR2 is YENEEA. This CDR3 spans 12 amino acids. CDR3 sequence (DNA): TGTGCCAGCAGCGCGGGGGGGGAGACCCAGTACTTC. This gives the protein CASSAGGETQYF.